This TCR beta chain is drawn from a study of post-analysis software for immune sequencing data (dated by TCRdb to 2013 to 2016). For context, the study as a whole: Relapsing-remitting, secondary progressive and progressive-relapsing multiple sclerosis were recorded as disease courses, and subtype annotation was lacking for some patients. The multiple sclerosis patient repertoires were compared with under 13 previously published healthy control repertoires from donors aged roughly 6 to 27 years. A subset of samples was prepared in parallel using single-end sample barcoding, then pooled and co-amplified after Illumina adapter ligation. The study at large found these results: Multiple sclerosis patients had significantly lower normalized Chao1 diversity than controls, a result that suggests substantial peripheral T-cell clonal expansion. Significantly higher frequencies in patients than in controls were found for roughly 5 TRBV segments, including TRBV5-6, TRBV5-1 and TRBV20-1. The control group was slightly older than the multiple sclerosis patient group. Direct clustering with F measure showed strong co-clustering of samples prepared in the same batch, prompting a batch-effect correction.

Including the terminal cysteine and phenylalanine, the CDR3 comprises 13 residues. The read is trimmed to its CDR3 DNA, 39 bases read in frame from base 1. The germline V gene (reference sequence) sets CDR1 to MNHEY and CDR2 to SMNVEV. Ends trimmed: V by 7 bases, J by 5 bases; bases unmatched to a gene: 6. This clonotype was seen only a few times. Its antigen has not been determined. Qualities for individual bases were not recorded, and no much larger clone is one base off. To demonstrate the VDJtools post-analysis software, the study profiled TCR beta repertoires from the peripheral blood of under 15 young patients with multiple sclerosis. Multiple sclerosis patients were children and adolescents aged roughly 6 to 17 years. Receptor amplification or capture employed PCR. Sequenced on an Illumina HiSeq 2500. To reduce PCR and sequencing biases, unique molecular identifiers were built into the TCR beta cDNA libraries. Every 1 to 10 million input T cells yielded approximately 500,000 cDNA molecules, meaning each molecule approximated one T cell. The patient libraries were prepared and sequenced with the same protocol used for the earlier healthy control dataset. Samples belonging to the same batch were prepared together, multiplexed and sequenced on a shared HiSeq lane. Turning to the authors' computational methods: Raw barcoded reads were processed with MIGEC, and single-read molecular identifier groups were discarded before consensus assembly and CDR3 extraction. VDJtools was used for post-analysis of the clonotype tables, and diversity was normalized by down-sampling every dataset to the size of the smallest sample. To correct batch-related cross-sample contamination, repertoire overlap clustering matched CDR3 amino acid sequences but not nucleotide sequences. TCRdb trimmed the raw reads at Q25, called clones with MiXCR and kept productive beta chains. CDR3 protein duplicates are merged, each entry listing the most common genes and DNA. Here the V and J calls rest on TCRdb's processing, not on the authors' analysis. This sample is represented by roughly 670,000 distinct CDR3 sequences; approximately 59% of them were singletons. 10% to 12% of the sample lies in the top ten.

The chain was built from TRBV27 and TRBJ1-2, and 8 junctional nucleotides match TRBD1. The sample consisted of blood. The TCR was taken from a girl aged 2-10 years with multiple sclerosis. The DNA sequence is given as TGTGCCAGCAAGACAGGGGAGGGGTATGGCTACACCTTC. This sequence encodes CASKTGEGYGYTF.